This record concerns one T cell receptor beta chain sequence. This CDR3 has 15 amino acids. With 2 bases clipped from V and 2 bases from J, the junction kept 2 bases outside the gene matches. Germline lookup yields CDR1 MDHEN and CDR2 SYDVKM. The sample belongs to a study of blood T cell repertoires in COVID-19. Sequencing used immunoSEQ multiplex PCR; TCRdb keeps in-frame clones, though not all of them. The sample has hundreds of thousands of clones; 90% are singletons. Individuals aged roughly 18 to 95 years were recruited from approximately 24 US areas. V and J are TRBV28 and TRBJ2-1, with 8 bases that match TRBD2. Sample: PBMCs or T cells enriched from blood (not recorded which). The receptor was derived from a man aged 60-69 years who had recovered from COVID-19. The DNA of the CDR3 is TGTGCCAGCAGTTTACCGGGACTAGCCTACAATGAGCAGTTCTTC. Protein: CASSLPGLAYNEQFF.